This T cell receptor beta chain was obtained from a study of T-cell reconstitution after alpha-beta-depleted transplantation in children. The length of the CDR3 is 13 residues. The germline V and J ends were trimmed by 6 bases and 7 bases, with 13 bases remaining between them. Unique molecular identifiers were incorporated when the TCRbeta library was constructed. One entry per CDR3 protein results from TCRdb running MiXCR on the PCR reads. The sample records just under 350,000 distinct CDR3 sequences, about 16% being singletons. This clonotype was counted only a few times. The gene calls are TRBV12-3 or TRBV12-4 and TRBJ2-1; D could derive from TRBD1 or TRBD2 (5 bases each). This sample comprised PBMCs, mostly from graft donor cells, obtained 360 days after TCRalphabeta/CD19-depleted stem cell transplant. The receptor was derived from a male patient aged 2-15 years who had a stem cell transplant for acute lymphoblastic leukemia, so the T cells may come from the graft donor. The DNA of the CDR3 is TGTGCCAGCAGCCCGGGACCTGTTAATGAGCAGTTCTTC. Protein: CASSPGPVNEQFF.